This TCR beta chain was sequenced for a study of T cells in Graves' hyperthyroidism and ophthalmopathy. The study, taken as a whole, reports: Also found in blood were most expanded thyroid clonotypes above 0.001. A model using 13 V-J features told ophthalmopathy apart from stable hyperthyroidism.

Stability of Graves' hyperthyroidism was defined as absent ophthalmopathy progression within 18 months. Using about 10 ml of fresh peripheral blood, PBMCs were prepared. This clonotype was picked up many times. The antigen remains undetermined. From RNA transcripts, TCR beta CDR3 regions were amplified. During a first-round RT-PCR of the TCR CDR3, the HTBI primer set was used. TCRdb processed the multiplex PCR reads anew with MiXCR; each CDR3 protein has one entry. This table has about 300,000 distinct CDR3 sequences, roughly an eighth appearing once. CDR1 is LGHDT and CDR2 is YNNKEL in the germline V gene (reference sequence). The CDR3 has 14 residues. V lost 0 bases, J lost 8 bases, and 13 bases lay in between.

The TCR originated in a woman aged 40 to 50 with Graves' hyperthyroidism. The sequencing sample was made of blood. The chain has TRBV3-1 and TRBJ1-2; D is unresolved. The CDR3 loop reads CASSQDRLGGGYTF. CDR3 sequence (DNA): TGTGCCAGCAGCCAAGATCGACTGGGTGGGGGCTACACCTTC.